Following are 17 T cell receptor beta chains from one sample sequenced in a study of blood T cell repertoires in COVID-19 (dated by TCRdb to 2018 to 2021). The library was prepared using the immunoSEQ multiplex PCR assay. TCRdb stores this immuneACCESS table with in-frame sequences only. Part of the clones is absent; in the studies checked, under half of the shortfall reflects unresolved V genes, and no reason is known for the rest. This sample holds about 220,000 clones; 65% to 85% were observed only once. Roughly 3.5% of the sample is in the top ten clones. Specimen: PBMCs or T cells enriched from blood (not recorded which). The source is a woman in her fifties or sixties who had recovered from COVID-19.

This clone has only one observation. The V gene is TRBV6-1, the J gene TRBJ1-1; D is unresolved. This CDR3 has 14 residues. V lost 1 base to trimming and J lost 12 bases, with 18 bases between them. Germline CDR1 is MNHNS and CDR2 is SASEGT. The CDR3 here is CASSEVPPRGWTFF. The CDR3 DNA follows: TGTGCCAGCAGTGAAGTCCCCCCCCGGGGATGGACTTTCTTT.

CDR3 coding DNA: TGCGCCAGCAGGGACAGGGGGAATGTAGCTGAAGCTTTCTTT. This encodes CASRDRGNVAEAFF. V gene TRBV10-2 combines with J gene TRBJ1-1, with 10 nucleotides matching TRBD1. Trimming at V came to 6 bases and at J to 6 bases, leaving 7 bases not matched to a gene. Germline V lookup: CDR1 WSHSY, CDR2 SAAADI. The CDR3 loop spans 14 amino acids.

This chain connects TRBV24-1 to TRBJ2-1, with TRBD2 matching over 13 bases. This CDR3 spans 15 amino acids. The trim removed 9 bases at V and 7 bases at J, leaving 8 bases unmatched. Germline V lookup: CDR1 KGHDR, CDR2 SFDVKD. The CDR3: CATATTSGRPNEQFF. CDR3 DNA sequence: TGTGCCACCGCCACGACTAGCGGGAGGCCAAATGAGCAGTTCTTC.

V and J are TRBV4-3 and TRBJ2-3, with 7 nucleotides matching TRBD2. The CDR3 loop spans 13 amino acids. Germline V gene sequence: CDR1 LGHNA, CDR2 YSLEER. V dropped 4 bases and J dropped 3; count of bases not matched to a gene: 1. DNA of the CDR3: TGCGCCAGCAGCCCGGGGGGAACAGATACGCAGTATTTT. As protein: CASSPGGTDTQYF.

The rearrangement links TRBV19 to TRBJ2-1; TRBD2 matches 13 bases. Germline V gene lookup returns CDR1 LNHDA and CDR2 SQIVND (reference sequence). V lost 9 bases to trimming and J lost 7 bases; unmatched junction nucleotides: 18. CDR3 length: 18 residues. CDR3 sequence: CASYGAPRLAGGRNEQFF. The CDR3 DNA sequence: TGTGCCAGCTATGGGGCCCCGAGACTAGCGGGGGGTAGGAATGAGCAGTTCTTC.

V is TRBV5-6 and J is TRBJ1-1, with 10 bases identical to TRBD1. In germline, CDR1 is SGHDT, CDR2 YYEEEE. V shed 1 base, J shed 0 bases, and the junction held 6 bases outside the gene matches. The CDR3 covers 17 residues. The CDR3 sequence: CASSLLLTGGLNTEAFF. The CDR3 nucleotides read TGTGCCAGCAGCTTGTTGCTGACAGGGGGCTTGAACACTGAAGCTTTCTTT.

The chain joins TRBV11-2 to TRBJ2-2; 9 bases are a match to TRBD2. Per germline, CDR1 SGHAT and CDR2 FQNNGV. Trimming cost V 1 base and J 5 bases; bases outside gene matches: 2. The CDR3 is 15 residues long. The CDR3 sequence is CASSLGLAGTGELFF. DNA of the CDR3: TGTGCCAGCAGCTTAGGTCTAGCGGGAACCGGGGAGCTGTTTTTT.

The chain carries TRBV11-2 and TRBJ2-7; 9 bases are shared with TRBD2. V shed 1 base and J 4 bases; nucleotides not matched to a gene: 8. Germline-derived CDR1 and CDR2 are SGHAT and FQNNGV. CDR3 size: 16 residues. CDR3 nucleotide sequence: TGTGCCAGCAGCTTAGGCGCGGGAGGGAAATGGTACGAGCAGTACTTC. Translating it yields CASSLGAGGKWYEQYF.

This chain uses TRBV2 with TRBJ1-1, with D uncertain. The CDR3 loop spans 16 amino acids. Germline V gives CDR1 SNHLY, CDR2 FYNNEI. V lost 8 bases and J 0 bases, leaving 19 bases between the germline ends. The CDR3 nucleotides are TGTGCCAGCGTCGCCGTCGCGGGGTACATGAACACTGAAGCTTTCTTT. Amino acid sequence: CASVAVAGYMNTEAFF.

A single count supports this clone. The gene calls are TRBV9 and TRBJ1-6; TRBD1 aligns across 7 bases. The CDR3 has 15 residues. The V segment lost 3 bases and the J segment 7 bases; nucleotides outside the gene matches: 7. In germline, CDR1 is SGDLS, CDR2 YYNGEE. The CDR3: CASSETGTENSPLHF. CDR3 bases: TGTGCCAGCAGCGAGACCGGGACAGAGAATTCACCCCTCCACTTT. The entire variable domain, with the rest obtained from reference TRBV9 and TRBJ1-6, is as follows: DSGVTQTPKHLITATGQRVTLRCSPRSGDLSVYWYQQSLDQGLQFLIQYYNGEERAKGNILERFSAQQFPDLHSELNLSSLELGDSALYFCASSETGTENSPLHFGNGTRLTVT.

V gene TRBV19 combines with J gene TRBJ2-2; 9 nucleotides align to TRBD1. The CDR3 totals 12 residues. CDR1 and CDR2 from the germline V gene are LNHDA and SQIVND (reference sequence). With 9 bases clipped from V and 6 bases from J, the junction kept 2 bases outside the gene matches. CDR3 DNA: TGTGCCAGCGGGGACAGGGCCGGGGAGCTGTTTTTT. It translates to CASGDRAGELFF.

The rearrangement uses TRBV28 and TRBJ1-1; the D is unclear. The V gene lost 4 bases and the J gene lost 8 bases, with 14 bases spanning the gap. Germline V CDR1 and CDR2: MDHEN, SYDVKM. The CDR3 consists of 13 residues. The CDR3 nucleotides are TGTGCCAGCAGTTCGTCGTTAAGCAACGAAGCTTTCTTT. This encodes CASSSSLSNEAFF.

The V call is TRBV20-1, the J call TRBJ1-5, with 8 positions matching TRBD1. Germline CDR1 and CDR2: DFQATT and SNEGSKA (reference sequence). The CDR3 sequence is 16 residues long. With V trimmed by 3 bases and J by 2 bases, 9 bases remained unmatched. CDR3 DNA sequence: TGCAGTGCTAGTCATACAGGGGGTTTTGGCAATCAGCCCCAGCATTTT. Its translation is CSASHTGGFGNQPQHF.

This chain joins TRBV5-6 and TRBJ2-3, with TRBD2 matching 15 bases. Germline trimming cut 4 bases from V and 7 bases from J; bases unmatched to any gene: 10. Germline V gene sequence: CDR1 SGHDT, CDR2 YYEEEE. This CDR3 spans 17 amino acids. The chain's CDR3 is CASSRGLAGGSANTQYF. The CDR3 DNA reads as TGTGCCAGCAGCAGGGGACTAGCGGGAGGAAGTGCGAATACGCAGTATTTT.

The chain is built from TRBV25-1 and TRBJ2-1, with TRBD1 matching over 7 bases. The CDR3 extends over 15 amino acids. The germline CDR1 and CDR2 sequences are MGHDK and SYGVNS. Trimming removed 9 bases from V and 2 bases from J; junction bases left unmatched: 10. CDR3 amino acids: CASSPGTVPYNEQFF. CDR3 bases: TGTGCCAGTTCCCCCGGGACAGTCCCCTACAATGAGCAGTTCTTC.

This chain links TRBV20-1 with TRBJ2-7; TRBD1 aligns across 7 bases. Looked up from germline, CDR1 is DFQATT and CDR2 is SNEGSKA (reference sequence). Losses at the gene ends were 3 bases for V and 3 bases for J; bases not matched to a gene: 11. The length of the CDR3 is 15 residues. DNA for the CDR3: TGCAGTGCTAGTCCCAACCCCAGGGGGATCTACGAGCAGTACTTC. It encodes CSASPNPRGIYEQYF.

This clone was seen only once. The V call is TRBV19, the J call TRBJ1-5, with TRBD1 matching 10 bases. V lost 8 bases to trimming and J lost 5 bases; unmatched junction nucleotides: 6. CDR1 and CDR2 from the germline V gene are LNHDA and SQIVND (reference sequence). This CDR3 has 14 residues. The CDR3, as DNA: TGTGCCAGTCGGACAGGGGGACCTTATCAGCCCCAGCATTTT. Its protein product is CASRTGGPYQPQHF.